One sample yielded the 18 T cell receptor beta chains listed below, sequenced in a study of T cell changes during pregnancy in multiple sclerosis. Generated by immunoSEQ multiplex PCR, the TCRdb table keeps only in-frame clones and is missing some. The sample consists of approximately 21,000 clones, around four fifths of them appearing once. The sample was CD8+ T cells from peripheral blood mononuclear cells, taken in the first trimester of pregnancy. Every receptor here comes from a female donor in good health, enrolled as a control in a pregnancy study.

Details on this clone: This same CDR3 is encoded by further DNA sequences in the sample. The chain carries TRBV27 and TRBJ1-2; TRBD1 agrees at 9 bases. Germline CDR1 MNHEY, CDR2 SMNVEV (reference sequence). The length of the CDR3 is 15 residues. Trimming took 5 bases from V and 4 from J; bases not matched to a gene: 8. This CDR3 is CASSPPGQGIYGYTF. The DNA for the CDR3 is TGTGCCAGCAGTCCTCCGGGACAGGGTATCTATGGCTACACCTTC.

The chain couples TRBV7-8 to TRBJ2-7; 9 nucleotides match TRBD2. CDR3 length: 15 residues. The junction had 7 bases not matched to a gene; V was cut back by 4 bases and J by 3 bases. In germline, CDR1 is SGHVS, CDR2 FQNEAQ. CDR3 protein: CASSYRGGGIYEQYF. CDR3 nucleotide sequence: TGTGCCAGCAGCTACCGCGGGGGGGGAATCTACGAGCAGTACTTC. Filled out from reference TRBV7-8 and TRBJ2-7, the complete variable domain reads GAGVSQSPRYKVAKRGQDVALRCDPISGHVSLFWYQQALGQGPEFLTYFQNEAQLDKSGLPSDRFFAERPEGSVSTLKIQRTQQEDSAVYLCASSYRGGGIYEQYFGPGTRLTVT.

Here the CDR3 reads CASSLVVPSTEAFF. CDR3 nucleotides: TGTGCCAGCAGCCTGGTAGTCCCCTCCACTGAAGCTTTCTTT. The chain has TRBV27 and TRBJ1-1; D unclear. The germline CDR1 and CDR2 sequences are MNHEY and SMNVEV (reference sequence). The V gene lost 6 bases and the J gene lost 4 bases, with 15 bases spanning the gap. The CDR3 is 14 amino acids.

The chain couples TRBV7-6 to TRBJ1-3; TRBD1 is a possible D gene (5 bases). CDR3 length equals 16 residues. Germline V gene data show CDR1 as SGHVS and CDR2 as FNYEAQ. Trimming pared 3 bases from V and 3 bases from J, leaving 15 bases between. The CDR3 loop is CASSLGRGSFGNTIYF. CDR3 bases: TGTGCCAGCAGCTTGGGAAGGGGTAGTTTTGGAAACACCATATATTTT.

Sample share makes this clone medium-sized. This sequence joins TRBV11-1 and TRBJ1-5; 9 nucleotides line up with TRBD1. J was trimmed by 4 bases and V by 5 bases; bases with no gene match: 3. The CDR3 contains 14 residues. Germline loops: CDR1 SGHAT, CDR2 FQDESV (reference sequence). The CDR3 DNA follows: TGTGCCAGCAGCCTCGGACAGGGGAATCAGCCCCAGCATTTT. Its translation is CASSLGQGNQPQHF.

The rearrangement joins TRBV30 to TRBJ2-2; D is possibly TRBD2 (6 bases). Germline V CDR1 and CDR2: GTSNPN, SVGIG (reference sequence). The CDR3 has 15 amino acids. Trimming pared 2 bases from V and 3 bases from J, leaving 13 bases between. CDR3 residues: CAWSNLAADTGELFF. CDR3 bases: TGTGCCTGGAGTAATTTAGCGGCGGACACCGGGGAGCTGTTTTTT.

The genes are TRBV4-2 and TRBJ2-1; no definite D call. Germline CDR1 and CDR2: LGHNA and YNFKEQ. CDR3 length equals 17 residues. With 4 bases removed from V and 0 bases from J, the gap between germline ends came to 16 bases. The CDR3 loop is CASSLGGMAASYNEQFF. The CDR3 nucleotides are TGTGCCAGCAGCCTTGGTGGAATGGCGGCCTCCTACAATGAGCAGTTCTTC.

The genes are TRBV7-9 and TRBJ1-2, with a possible D match to TRBD1 (5 bases). Germline CDR1 reads SEHNR; CDR2 reads FQNEAQ (reference sequence). The CDR3 consists of 15 residues. Trimming stripped 1 base from V and 6 bases from J, with 15 bases between. CDR3 protein: CASSLDAGSRDGYTF. DNA for the CDR3: TGTGCCAGCAGCTTAGACGCAGGATCCAGGGATGGCTACACCTTC.

This chain joins TRBV4-1 and TRBJ2-5; D call uncertain. The CDR3 sequence is 14 residues long. Germline CDR1 is MGHRA and CDR2 is YSYEKL. V lost 1 base and J lost 2, with 8 bases in between. The CDR3 coding sequence is TGCGCCAGCAGCCAAGGATTAGCACAAGAGACCCAGTACTTC. Translation gives CASSQGLAQETQYF.

DNA for the CDR3: TGTGCCAGCAGCCTCCGGGACACCAGGACCGGGGAGCTGTTTTTT. It codes for CASSLRDTRTGELFF. The chain has TRBV28 and TRBJ2-2; the D gene is possibly TRBD1 (6 bases). Germline-derived CDR1 and CDR2 are MDHEN and SYDVKM. The CDR3 totals 15 residues. V lost 6 bases and J lost 5, with 16 bases in between.

CDR3 bases: TGCGCCAGCAGCTTTCAAGTTAGAAGCAACGAGCAGTTCTTC. Translating it yields CASSFQVRSNEQFF. This chain links TRBV5-1 with TRBJ2-1; D remains ambiguous. CDR3 length: 14 amino acids. Trimming shortened V by 2 bases and J by 10 bases, and 16 bases separated the two germline ends. Germline V gene data show CDR1 as SGHRS and CDR2 as YFSETQ.

The chain recombines TRBV5-1 with TRBJ2-1; TRBD1 matches 9 bases. This CDR3 comprises 16 residues. V lost 2 bases to trimming and J lost 3 bases; unmatched junction nucleotides: 6. Germline V CDR1 and CDR2: SGHRS, YFSETQ. The CDR3 nucleotides read TGCGCCAGCAGCTTCGAGGGACAGGGTTACTACAATGAGCAGTTCTTC. It encodes CASSFEGQGYYNEQFF.

This clone was detected only once. J is TRBJ2-3 and V is TRBV6-4, with 9 bases aligning to TRBD2. V lost 2 bases to trimming and J lost 0 bases; unmatched junction nucleotides: 3. The CDR3 contains 16 residues. In germline, CDR1 is MRHNA, CDR2 SNTAGT. Here the CDR3 reads CASSDAAGGSTDTQYF. In nucleotides, the CDR3 is TGTGCCAGCAGTGACGCTGCGGGGGGGAGCACAGATACGCAGTATTTT.

V gene TRBV9 combines with J gene TRBJ1-5, with 9 nucleotides matching TRBD1. With 7 bases clipped from V and 4 bases from J, the junction kept 3 bases outside the gene matches. Germline V gene sequence: CDR1 SGDLS, CDR2 YYNGEE. This CDR3 is built from 13 residues. CDR3 residues: CASGGQGNQPQHF. For the CDR3, the DNA is TGTGCCAGCGGAGGACAGGGGAATCAGCCCCAGCATTTT. The variable domain in full, with the rest retrieved from reference TRBV9 and TRBJ1-5, is DSGVTQTPKHLITATGQRVTLRCSPRSGDLSVYWYQQSLDQGLQFLIQYYNGEERAKGNILERFSAQQFPDLHSELNLSSLELGDSALYFCASGGQGNQPQHFGDGTRLSIL.

CDR3 region: CASSQDGEGGAYEQYF. The CDR3, as DNA: TGTGCCAGCAGCCAAGATGGCGAGGGGGGGGCCTACGAGCAGTACTTC. The chain couples TRBV4-2 to TRBJ2-7, with D maybe TRBD2 (7 bases). This CDR3 contains 16 residues. The V gene lost 0 bases and the J gene lost 2 bases, with 14 bases spanning the gap. The germline gives CDR1 LGHNA, CDR2 YNFKEQ.

V gene TRBV5-5 combines with J gene TRBJ2-3, with 10 bases identical to TRBD2. The CDR3 loop spans 12 amino acids. In germline, CDR1 is SGHKS, CDR2 YYEKEE (reference sequence). Losses at the gene ends were 4 bases for V and 12 bases for J; bases not matched to a gene: 5. The CDR3 is CASSRGLAVQYF. The CDR3 region has the DNA TGTGCCAGCAGCCGCGGACTAGCGGTCCAGTATTTT. Together with reference TRBV5-5 and TRBJ2-3, the CDR3 gives the full variable domain: DAGVTQSPTHLIKTRGQQVTLRCSPISGHKSVSWYQQVLGQGPQFIFQYYEKEERGRGNFPDRFSARQFPNYSSELNVNALLLGDSALYLCASSRGLAVQYFGPGTRLTVL.

The chain combines TRBV6-4 with TRBJ1-6; D possibly corresponds to TRBD1 (5 bases). The CDR3 consists of 13 residues. Germline V CDR1 and CDR2: MRHNA, SNTAGT. V was pared by 2 bases and J by 6 bases, with 5 bases between. The DNA for the CDR3 is TGTGCCAGCAGTGACAGGGGTAATTCACCCCTCCACTTT. Protein product: CASSDRGNSPLHF.

The genes are TRBV19 and TRBJ2-7; D gene uncertain. With 3 bases removed from V and 2 bases from J, the gap between germline ends came to 8 bases. CDR1 is LNHDA, CDR2 SQIVND, per germline (reference sequence). CDR3 length: 13 residues. The CDR3 spells CASSMQVTYEQYF. The CDR3 DNA follows: TGTGCCAGTAGTATGCAGGTCACCTACGAGCAGTACTTC.